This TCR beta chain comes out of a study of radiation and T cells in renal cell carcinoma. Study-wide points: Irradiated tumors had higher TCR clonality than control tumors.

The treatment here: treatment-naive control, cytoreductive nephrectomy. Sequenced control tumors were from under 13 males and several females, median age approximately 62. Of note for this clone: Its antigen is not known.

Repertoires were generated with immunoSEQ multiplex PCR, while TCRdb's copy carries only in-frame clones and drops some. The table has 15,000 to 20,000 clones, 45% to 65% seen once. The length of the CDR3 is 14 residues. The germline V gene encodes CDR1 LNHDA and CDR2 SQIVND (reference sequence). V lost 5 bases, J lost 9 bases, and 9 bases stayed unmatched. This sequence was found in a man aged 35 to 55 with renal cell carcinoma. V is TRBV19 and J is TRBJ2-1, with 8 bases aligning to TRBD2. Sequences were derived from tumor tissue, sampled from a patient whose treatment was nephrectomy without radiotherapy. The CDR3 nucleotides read TGTGCCAGTAGTCCGCCCGTAGCGGGGTCTGAGCAGTTCTTC. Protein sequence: CASSPPVAGSEQFF.